The 17 T cell receptor beta chains below all came from one sample that was sequenced in a study of response to subunit inactivated influenza vaccine. TCRdb independently ran MiXCR on the RT-PCR reads; one entry per CDR3 protein. The sample contains about 650,000 distinct CDR3 sequences, 15% to 17% of which appear only once. The source material was PBMCs from blood, sampled roughly 12 days after vaccination. Source of these receptors: a man aged 50 or older who received an inactivated influenza vaccine.

The chain combines TRBV20-1 with TRBJ2-5; no reliable D call. The CDR3 is 14 amino acids. V was pared by 5 bases and J by 1 base, with 14 bases between. From germline, CDR1 is DFQATT and CDR2 SNEGSKA (reference sequence). The CDR3: CSAQRSTSQETQYF. CDR3 DNA sequence: TGCAGTGCTCAGAGATCCACCTCCCAAGAGACCCAGTACTTC.

V and J are TRBV7-9 and TRBJ2-7, with D perhaps matching TRBD1 or TRBD2 (5 bases each). This CDR3 has 15 amino acids. Germline V lookup: CDR1 SEHNR, CDR2 FQNEAQ (reference sequence). Trimming cost V 3 bases and J 0 bases, with 12 bases left between them. This CDR3 reads CASSFMRDHSYEQYF. CDR3 nucleotide sequence: TGTGCCAGCAGCTTTATGAGGGACCACTCCTACGAGCAGTACTTC.

The chain recombines TRBV19 with TRBJ1-5; the D gene is possibly TRBD1 (5 bases). This CDR3 is 15 amino acids long. The V and J ends lost 4 bases and 1 base respectively, with 11 bases between them. The germline gives CDR1 LNHDA, CDR2 SQIVND (reference sequence). The CDR3 DNA sequence: TGTGCCAGTAGTACCTCGGGGGGGAGCAATCAGCCCCAGCATTTT. Protein product: CASSTSGGSNQPQHF.

This clonotype was recorded a few times. V gene TRBV10-3 combines with J gene TRBJ1-6; D possibly corresponds to TRBD1 (6 bases). Germline V gene data show CDR1 as ENHRY and CDR2 as SYGVKD. The V and J ends lost 0 bases and 5 bases respectively, with 11 bases between them. The CDR3 has 16 residues. The chain's CDR3 is CAISESVYRDNSPLHF. The CDR3 coding sequence is TGTGCCATCAGTGAGTCGGTCTACAGGGATAATTCACCCCTCCACTTT.

This clonotype was counted a few times. The chain uses TRBV29-1 and TRBJ2-5; D unclear. The CDR3 runs 13 residues. Between the trimmed V and J ends, which lost 5 bases and 2 bases, there was a span of 12 bases. Germline CDR1 is SQVTM and CDR2 is ANQGSEA. The CDR3 loop is CSVRPVIQETQYF. DNA of the CDR3: TGCAGCGTTCGGCCAGTGATTCAAGAGACCCAGTACTTC.

The V gene is TRBV4-2, the J gene TRBJ2-7, with TRBD2 identical over 8 bases. This CDR3 is built from 14 residues. V was pared by 0 bases and J by 7 bases, with 5 bases of the junction left unmatched. Per the germline V gene, CDR1 is LGHNA and CDR2 is YNFKEQ. The CDR3 here is CASSQDSGTREQYF. CDR3 nucleotides: TGTGCCAGCAGCCAAGATTCGGGGACTAGAGAGCAGTACTTC.

The chain's CDR3 is CASSPMTGSSGANVLTF. The CDR3 bases are TGTGCCAGCAGCCCGATGACAGGGAGCTCTGGGGCCAACGTCCTGACTTTC. This chain connects TRBV25-1 to TRBJ2-6, with TRBD1 identical over 7 bases. This CDR3 region has 17 residues. V was pared by 6 bases and J by 0 bases, with 8 bases of the junction left unmatched. Germline CDR1 and CDR2: MGHDK and SYGVNS.

The chain links TRBV12-3 or TRBV12-4 to TRBJ1-3; D not resolved. V lost 3 bases, J lost 0 bases, and 9 bases lay in between. This CDR3 is built from 15 residues. CDR3 amino acids: CASSFLGNSGNTIYF. The DNA for the CDR3 is TGTGCCAGCAGTTTTTTAGGGAACTCTGGAAACACCATATATTTT.

This clonotype was observed at least ten times. The gene calls are TRBV13 and TRBJ2-1, with 11 nucleotides matching TRBD2. In germline, CDR1 is PRHDT, CDR2 FYEKMQ (reference sequence). The V and J ends lost 5 bases and 2 bases, in that order; junction bases with no gene match: 11. This CDR3 has 18 amino acids. CDR3 bases: TGTGCCAGCAGCCCCGAAACCTTAGCGGGAGGGGCCTACAATGAGCAGTTCTTC. Encoded protein: CASSPETLAGGAYNEQFF.

This clonotype was observed a few times. The chain is built from TRBV6-1 and TRBJ2-1, with 13 bases matching TRBD2. The CDR3 is made up of 14 amino acids. Germline V CDR1 and CDR2: MNHNS, SASEGT. After removal of 4 bases from V and 9 bases from J, the junction contained 3 bases not matched to a gene. For the CDR3, the DNA is TGTGCCAGCAGTGGGACTAGCGGGAGCCGTGAGCAGTTCTTC. This encodes CASSGTSGSREQFF.

Only a few counts were recorded for this clonotype. The V and J genes are TRBV20-1 and TRBJ2-7, with D uncertain. The CDR3 is made up of 13 amino acids. Between the trimmed V and J ends, which lost 3 bases and 0 bases, there was a span of 9 bases. Germline lookup yields CDR1 DFQATT and CDR2 SNEGSKA (reference sequence). CDR3 loop: CSARGRTSYEQYF. DNA for the CDR3: TGCAGTGCTAGGGGCAGGACCTCCTACGAGCAGTACTTC.

This clonotype came up a few times. The V and J genes are TRBV27 and TRBJ2-3; 8 bases align to TRBD2. V trimming: 2 bases; J trimming: 5 bases; junction bases outside the gene matches: 9. The V gene's germline CDR1 is MNHEY and CDR2 SMNVEV (reference sequence). The length of the CDR3 is 16 residues. The CDR3 region is CASSLGSGRSLDTQYF. The CDR3 nucleotides read TGTGCCAGCAGTTTAGGGAGCGGGAGAAGTTTAGATACGCAGTATTTT.

This clonotype appeared a single time. V is TRBV7-2 and J is TRBJ2-1, with 9 positions matching TRBD2. The CDR3 consists of 16 residues. V lost 5 bases, J lost 6 bases, and 11 bases stayed unmatched. Germline V gene data show CDR1 as SGHTA and CDR2 as FQGNSA. CDR3 sequence (DNA): TGTGCCAGCAGCGCACCGGGACTAGCCATACTCAATGAGCAGTTCTTC. Translating it yields CASSAPGLAILNEQFF.

This clonotype was observed a few times. This chain joins TRBV2 and TRBJ1-3; D ambiguous. Germline CDR1 reads SNHLY; CDR2 reads FYNNEI. Deletions cut 7 bases from V and 0 bases from J, with 7 bases between. CDR3 length equals 13 residues. CDR3 bases: TGTGCCAGCAAAGAACACTCTGGAAACACCATATATTTT. Translated, it gives CASKEHSGNTIYF.

CDR3 amino acids: CATSRSGGRQETQYF. DNA of the CDR3: TGTGCCACCAGCAGATCTGGGGGACGGCAAGAGACCCAGTACTTC. The rearrangement uses TRBV15 and TRBJ2-5, with D perhaps assigned TRBD1 or TRBD2 (5 bases each). Trimming cost V 2 bases and J 2 bases, with 12 bases left between them. From germline, CDR1 is LNHNV and CDR2 YYDKDF (reference sequence). The CDR3 is 15 residues long.

The chain joins TRBV28 to TRBJ1-6, with a tentative D call TRBD1 (6 bases). The length of the CDR3 is 18 residues. The V gene lost 8 bases and the J gene lost 0 bases, with 20 bases spanning the gap. CDR1 and CDR2 (germline): MDHEN, SYDVKM. DNA of the CDR3: TGTGCCAGCGGGATGGGACAAGCGGACAGCTCCTATAATTCACCCCTCCACTTT. Translating it yields CASGMGQADSSYNSPLHF. The full variable domain, rest sourced from reference TRBV28 and TRBJ1-6, is DVKVTQSSRYLVKRTGEKVFLECVQDMDHENMFWYRQDPGLGLRLIYFSYDVKMKEKGDIPEGYSVSREKKERFSLILESASTNQTSMYLCASGMGQADSSYNSPLHFGNGTRLTVT.

The chain combines TRBV6-5 with TRBJ2-7; 7 bases line up with TRBD1. V was pared by 0 bases and J by 2 bases, with 4 bases of the junction left unmatched. The germline V gene encodes CDR1 MNHEY and CDR2 SVGAGI. This CDR3 contains 15 residues. The CDR3 is CASSYSWTGAYEQYF. The CDR3, as DNA: TGTGCCAGCAGTTACTCTTGGACAGGAGCCTACGAGCAGTACTTC.